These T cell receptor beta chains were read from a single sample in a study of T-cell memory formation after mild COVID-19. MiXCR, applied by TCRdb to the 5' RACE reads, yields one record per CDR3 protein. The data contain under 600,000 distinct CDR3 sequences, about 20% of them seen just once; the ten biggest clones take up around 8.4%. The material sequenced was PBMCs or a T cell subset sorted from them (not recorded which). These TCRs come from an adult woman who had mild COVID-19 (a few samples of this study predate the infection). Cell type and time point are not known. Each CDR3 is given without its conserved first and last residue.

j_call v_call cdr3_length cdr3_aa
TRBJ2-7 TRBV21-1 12 AGQEGIVFYEQY
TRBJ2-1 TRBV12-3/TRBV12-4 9 ASTSSPEQF
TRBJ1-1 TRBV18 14 ASSPPKDRVDTEAF
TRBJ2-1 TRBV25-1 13 ASSDWDRAIDEQF
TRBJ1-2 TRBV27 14 ASSLSGTGGDYGYT
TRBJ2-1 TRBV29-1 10 SVQGIENEQF
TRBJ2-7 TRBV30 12 AWSAHGTHYEQY
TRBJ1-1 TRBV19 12 ASTTGQWNTEAF
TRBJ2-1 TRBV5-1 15 ASSLWAGGSSYNEQF
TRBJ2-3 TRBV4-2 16 ASSQELAGVHGGDTQY
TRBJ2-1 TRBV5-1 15 ASSLSFQDRGYNEQF
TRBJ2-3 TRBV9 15 ASSADSLAGVPGTQY
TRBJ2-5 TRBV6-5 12 ASSVRAHQETQY
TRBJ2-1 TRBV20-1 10 SARVESNEQF
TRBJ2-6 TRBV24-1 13 ATSDPGLGTNVLT
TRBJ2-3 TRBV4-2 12 ASSQGDTSNTQY
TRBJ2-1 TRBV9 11 ASSGADYNEQF
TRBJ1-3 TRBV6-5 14 ASSYSPGYSGNTIY
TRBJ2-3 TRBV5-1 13 ASSLVTARTDTQY
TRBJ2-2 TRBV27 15 ASSFETTLLNTGELF
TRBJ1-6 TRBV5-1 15 ASSLEVTGVVNSPLH
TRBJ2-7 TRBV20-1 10 SARGQGYEQY
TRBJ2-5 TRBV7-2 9 ASSLAKTQY
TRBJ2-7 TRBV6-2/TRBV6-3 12 ASSYSSGRYEQY
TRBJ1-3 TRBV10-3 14 AISRDTKSSGNTIY
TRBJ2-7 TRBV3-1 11 ASSPSPSYEQY
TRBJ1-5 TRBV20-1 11 SARDHYNQPQH
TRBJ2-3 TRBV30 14 AWSVLPLGGTDTQY
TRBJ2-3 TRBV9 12 ASSVPGGTDTQY
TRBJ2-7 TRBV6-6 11 ASRLGEPYEQY
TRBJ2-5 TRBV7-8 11 ASSLGQAGTQY
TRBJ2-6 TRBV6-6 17 ASSYYSGTLNSGANVLT
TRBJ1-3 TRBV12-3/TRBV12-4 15 ASSGTSRDRSGNTIY
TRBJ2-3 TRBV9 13 ASSVEDRGTDTQY
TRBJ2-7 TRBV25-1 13 ASSDNRAPRYEQY
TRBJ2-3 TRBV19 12 ASREVQGRDTQY
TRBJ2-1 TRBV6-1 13 ASRSTSGRRNEQF
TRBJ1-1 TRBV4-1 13 ASSQALTGKTEAF
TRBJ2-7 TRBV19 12 ASRTTGGRGEQY
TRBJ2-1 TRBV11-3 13 ASSTWTGSDNEQF
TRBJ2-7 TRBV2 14 ASSAGQGNLIHEQY
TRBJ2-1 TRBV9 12 ASSVHTSGNEQF
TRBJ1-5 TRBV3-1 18 ASSQSWGGQGVWSNQPQH
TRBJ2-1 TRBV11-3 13 ASRSPGHRYNEQF
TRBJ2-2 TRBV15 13 ATSKGARNTGELF
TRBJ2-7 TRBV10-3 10 AIRDAVNEQY
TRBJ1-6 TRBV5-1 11 ASSLETRSPLH
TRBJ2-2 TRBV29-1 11 SVDDLRTGELF
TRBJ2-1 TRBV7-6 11 ASSPAPSEEQF
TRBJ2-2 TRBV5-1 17 ASSFESPGLAGYTGELF
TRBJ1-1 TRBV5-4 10 ASGGMDTEAF
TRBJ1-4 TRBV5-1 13 ASSLQQGKPEKLF
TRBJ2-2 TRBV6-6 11 ASSYQIRGELF
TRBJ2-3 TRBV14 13 ASSQTSGSTDTQY
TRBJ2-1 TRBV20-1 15 SARNLLTTGIYNEQF
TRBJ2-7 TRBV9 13 ASSVVPGQGSEQY
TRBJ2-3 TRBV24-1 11 ATSDFSNTPQY
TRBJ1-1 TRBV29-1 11 SVAPQRGTEAF
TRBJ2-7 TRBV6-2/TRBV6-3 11 ASGRDGDYEQY